Shown below are 15 T cell receptor beta chains from a single sample sequenced in a study of cytotoxic CD8 clonotypes in ibrutinib-treated CLL. This table comes from immunoSEQ multiplex PCR, and its TCRdb copy is limited to in-frame clones, with some not included. This table has 130,000 to 150,000 clones, approximately 90% appearing once. The sample consisted of PBMCs, taken after 12 months of ibrutinib treatment. The receptor source for this set is a human donor with chronic lymphocytic leukemia.

The chain couples TRBV7-3 to TRBJ2-3; 7 nucleotides agree with TRBD2. The CDR3 has 18 residues. Germline-derived CDR1 and CDR2 are SGHTA and FQGTGA. V dropped 7 bases and J dropped 0; count of bases not matched to a gene: 16. The CDR3 protein is CASTESEREWPSTDTQYF. CDR3 DNA: TGTGCCAGCACAGAGAGCGAGCGGGAATGGCCTAGCACAGATACGCAGTATTTT.

The V and J genes are TRBV5-1 and TRBJ2-5; no firm D call. V was shortened by 0 bases and J by 4 bases, with 25 bases between the two germline ends. CDR1 and CDR2 (germline): SGHRS, YFSETQ. This CDR3 contains 19 residues. The CDR3 DNA reads as TGCGCCAGCAGCTTGGCCTTTTTGGGCGGTCCATTCGGCACAGAGACCCAGTACTTC. Translated: CASSLAFLGGPFGTETQYF.

This chain uses TRBV9 with TRBJ2-7, with D possibly being TRBD2 (5 bases). V lost 3 bases and J 3 bases, leaving 10 bases between the germline ends. CDR1 is SGDLS and CDR2 is YYNGEE in the germline V gene. The CDR3 covers 13 residues. CDR3: CASSDGGGYEQYF. CDR3 nucleotides: TGTGCCAGCAGCGACGGAGGCGGCTACGAGCAGTACTTC. The full variable domain, its missing parts supplied by reference TRBV9 and TRBJ2-7, is DSGVTQTPKHLITATGQRVTLRCSPRSGDLSVYWYQQSLDQGLQFLIQYYNGEERAKGNILERFSAQQFPDLHSELNLSSLELGDSALYFCASSDGGGYEQYFGPGTRLTVT.

The rearrangement uses TRBV7-9 and TRBJ2-1; maybe TRBD1 (6 bases). This CDR3 spans 14 amino acids. V lost 5 bases, J lost 6 bases, and 14 bases lay in between. Looked up from germline, CDR1 is SEHNR and CDR2 is FQNEAQ (reference sequence). CDR3 coding DNA: TGTGCCAGCAGCCCGGACCGGACAGTCAATGAGCAGTTCTTC. Amino acid sequence: CASSPDRTVNEQFF.

The CDR3 nucleotides are TGTGCCAGCAGCGTTCTAGGACAGGGGTCCTACAATGAGCAGTTCTTC. This encodes CASSVLGQGSYNEQFF. The chain carries TRBV9 and TRBJ2-1, with 9 bases lining up with TRBD1. Unmatched junction bases numbered 4, after V lost 2 bases and J lost 1 base. This CDR3 spans 16 amino acids. Germline CDR1 reads SGDLS; CDR2 reads YYNGEE.

This chain links TRBV18 with TRBJ2-5, with 9 nucleotides matching TRBD2. Trimming cost V 0 bases and J 4 bases; bases outside gene matches: 9. Germline values: CDR1 KGHSH, CDR2 LQKENI. This CDR3 is built from 17 residues. CDR3 nucleotides: TGTGCCAGCTCACCACCGGCGGGAGGGCCGAGAGGAGAGACCCAGTACTTC. Its translation is CASSPPAGGPRGETQYF.

The CDR3 is CASSPTSNEQFF. The DNA for the CDR3 is TGTGCCAGCTCACCGACGTCCAATGAGCAGTTCTTC. This sequence joins TRBV18 and TRBJ2-1; D gene ambiguous. CDR1 KGHSH and CDR2 LQKENI come from the germline V gene. There are 12 residues in the CDR3. V shed 3 bases and J shed 6 bases, with 6 bases lying between them.

The V and J genes are TRBV5-5 and TRBJ2-4, with D tentatively TRBD1 (5 bases). Trimming cost V 0 bases and J 8 bases, with 12 bases left between them. Germline V CDR1 and CDR2: SGHKS, YYEKEE (reference sequence). CDR3 length: 14 residues. The CDR3 is CASSLGARADIQYF. The CDR3 DNA reads as TGTGCCAGCAGCTTGGGGGCCAGGGCGGACATTCAGTACTTC. The entire variable domain, with the rest obtained from reference TRBV5-5 and TRBJ2-4, is as follows: DAGVTQSPTHLIKTRGQQVTLRCSPISGHKSVSWYQQVLGQGPQFIFQYYEKEERGRGNFPDRFSARQFPNYSSELNVNALLLGDSALYLCASSLGARADIQYFGAGTRLSVL.

This chain connects TRBV5-8 to TRBJ1-4, with D possibly TRBD1 on 5 matching bases. Germline CDR1 and CDR2: SGHTS and YDEGEE. The CDR3 has 19 amino acids. The V end was cut by 0 bases, the J end by 0 bases, with 18 bases between. For the CDR3, the DNA is TGTGCCAGCAGCTTGGCGGACAAAATCTTCCCCGCAACTAATGAAAAACTGTTTTTT. Protein: CASSLADKIFPATNEKLFF.

V and J are TRBV9 and TRBJ2-7; 11 nucleotides line up with TRBD1. Germline V gene data show CDR1 as SGDLS and CDR2 as YYNGEE. This CDR3 is 14 amino acids long. The trim removed 0 bases at V and 7 bases at J, leaving 3 bases unmatched. CDR3 in DNA: TGTGCCAGCAGCGTAGCCGGGACAGGGGGGGAGCAGTACTTC. Translating it yields CASSVAGTGGEQYF.

The chain joins TRBV19 to TRBJ2-5, with D unclear. Germline CDR1 LNHDA, CDR2 SQIVND (reference sequence). Trimming stripped 8 bases from V and 0 bases from J, with 13 bases between. The CDR3 extends over 14 amino acids. DNA of the CDR3: TGTGCCAGTCGCTGGGCCCATCACCAAGAGACCCAGTACTTC. This gives the protein CASRWAHHQETQYF. The full variable domain, rest sourced from reference TRBV19 and TRBJ2-5, is DGGITQSPKYLFRKEGQNVTLSCEQNLNHDAMYWYRQDPGQGLRLIYYSQIVNDFQKGDIAEGYSVSREKKESFPLTVTSAQKNPTAFYLCASRWAHHQETQYFGPGTRLLVL.

V and J are TRBV7-9 and TRBJ1-4, with 7 bases aligning to TRBD1. The germline V gene encodes CDR1 SEHNR and CDR2 FQNEAQ (reference sequence). Trimming took 5 bases from V and 2 from J; bases not matched to a gene: 2. CDR3 length equals 14 residues. CDR3 sequence reads: CASSPGQTNEKLFF. CDR3 DNA sequence: TGTGCCAGCAGCCCGGGACAGACTAATGAAAAACTGTTTTTT.

V gene TRBV6-5 combines with J gene TRBJ2-6; D is unresolved. Between the trimmed V and J ends, which lost 4 bases and 2 bases, there was a span of 12 bases. Germline CDR1 and CDR2: MNHEY and SVGAGI. There are 16 residues in the CDR3. CDR3 protein: CASSSVSWAGANVLTF. DNA for the CDR3: TGTGCCAGCAGTTCCGTCTCATGGGCTGGGGCCAACGTCCTGACTTTC.

The genes are TRBV19 and TRBJ2-1, with TRBD2 identical over 9 bases. V was clipped by 5 bases and J by 9 bases; unmatched bases: 8. The CDR3 length is 14 residues. The germline gives CDR1 LNHDA, CDR2 SQIVND (reference sequence). This CDR3 reads CASSSAGGLGEQFF. The CDR3 DNA reads as TGTGCCAGTAGTTCGGCGGGAGGGCTCGGTGAGCAGTTCTTC.

The gene calls are TRBV27 and TRBJ1-3; D remains unclear. Looked up from germline, CDR1 is MNHEY and CDR2 is SMNVEV (reference sequence). The CDR3 runs 14 residues. Trimming cost V 6 bases and J 4 bases, with 13 bases left between them. The CDR3 protein is CASSLFRGGNTIYF. CDR3 DNA: TGTGCCAGCAGCCTCTTTAGAGGAGGAAACACCATATATTTT.